These T cell receptor beta chains were read from a single sample in a study of blood T cell repertoires in COVID-19. Method: immunoSEQ multiplex PCR; TCRdb's copy keeps in-frame clones and lacks some. The sample records approximately 400,000 clones, approximately 93% being singletons. The specimen was PBMCs or T cells enriched from blood (not recorded which). Receptors originate from a woman aged 40 to 55 who had been exposed to COVID-19. The CDR3 runs from the conserved cysteine through the conserved F or W. D genes are given only for firm matches. Size values are once, few and many counts, or a class for expanded clones, and some rows have none.

TRBV7-8	once	-	TRBJ2-2	TGTGCCAGCAGCCGTCCGGAGGGTACCACCGGGGAGCTGTTTTTT	CASSRPEGTTGELFF
TRBV11-1	-	-	TRBJ1-2	-	CASSFGPGDGYTF
TRBV4-1	-	-	TRBJ1-4	TGCGCCAGCAGCCAAGATGAAAACCAGGCAGGGTCTAATGAAAAACTGTTTTTT	CASSQDENQAGSNEKLFF
TRBV7-9	-	-	TRBJ1-2	TGTGCCAGCAGCTTAATAGGAGGCGACTATGGCTACACCTTC	CASSLIGGDYGYTF
TRBV7-2	-	-	TRBJ2-3	TGTGCCAGCAGCTTAGCGACTAGTACAGATACGCAGTATTTT	CASSLATSTDTQYF
TRBV3-1/TRBV3-2	-	TRBD2	TRBJ2-7	TGTGCCAGCAGCCAAGAGGGGGGGACGTTCCACGAGCAGTACTTC	CASSQEGGTFHEQYF
TRBV27	-	-	TRBJ1-1	TGTGCCAGCAGTTTGGATAGCCCCGGCCCCACCGCCAACCTTTTGAACACTGAAGCTTTCTTT	CASSLDSPGPTANLLNTEAFF
TRBV7-3	few	TRBD1	TRBJ2-2	TGTGCCAGCAGCCTTCGGCAGGGGGCCGTCGGGGAGCTGTTTTTT	CASSLRQGAVGELFF
TRBV29-1	-	TRBD1	TRBJ1-1	TGCAGCGCGAGGACAGGGAGCACTGAAGCTTTCTTT	CSARTGSTEAFF
TRBV27	-	TRBD1	TRBJ2-1	TGTGCCAGCAGTCCCCGGACAGGGGAAACCATTAAGCAGTTCTTC	CASSPRTGETIKQFF
TRBV5-1	once	TRBD2	TRBJ2-7	TGCGCCAGCAGCTTGGGCGGGGGGTCCTACGAGCAGTACTTC	CASSLGGGSYEQYF
TRBV12-5	-	-	TRBJ1-1	TGTGCTAGTGGTTTCACACTGAACACTGAAGCTTTCTTT	CASGFTLNTEAFF
TRBV29-1	-	TRBD1	TRBJ1-1	TGCAGCGCAAAGAGACAGGGGGGAAACACTGAAGCTTTCTTT	CSAKRQGGNTEAFF
TRBV19	-	-	TRBJ1-2	TGTGCCAGTAGTTCCCCCGACAGACGGAGCTATGGCTACACCTTC	CASSSPDRRSYGYTF
TRBV5-6	-	-	TRBJ2-7	TGTGCCAGCAGCTCGGCGCGGGACCTTCGGCGCGGGGAGCAGTACTTC	CASSSARDLRRGEQYF
TRBV7-9	-	-	TRBJ1-2	TGTGCCAGCAGCCCCACGGACAGTAGCTACACCTTC	CASSPTDSSYTF
TRBV9	-	-	TRBJ1-6	TGTGCCAGCAGCGTAGAGGGGTATAATTCACCCCTCCACTTT	CASSVEGYNSPLHF
TRBV3-1/TRBV3-2	-	TRBD1	TRBJ1-5	TGTGCCAGCAGCCAAGGGTCAGGGGGTATGCCCCAGCATTTT	CASSQGSGGMPQHF
TRBV7-2	-	TRBD2	TRBJ2-1	TGTGCCAGCAGCCGCGATAGCGGGAGGGGGCACAATGAGCAGTTCTTC	CASSRDSGRGHNEQFF
TRBV13	-	-	TRBJ1-6	TGTGCCAGCAGGCGGATGTCAAATTCACCCCTCCACTTT	CASRRMSNSPLHF
TRBV24-1	-	-	TRBJ1-6	TGTGCCACCAGTGATCTAGCGACAGACGTATCCGTGATCTATAATTCACCCCTCCACTTT	CATSDLATDVSVIYNSPLHF